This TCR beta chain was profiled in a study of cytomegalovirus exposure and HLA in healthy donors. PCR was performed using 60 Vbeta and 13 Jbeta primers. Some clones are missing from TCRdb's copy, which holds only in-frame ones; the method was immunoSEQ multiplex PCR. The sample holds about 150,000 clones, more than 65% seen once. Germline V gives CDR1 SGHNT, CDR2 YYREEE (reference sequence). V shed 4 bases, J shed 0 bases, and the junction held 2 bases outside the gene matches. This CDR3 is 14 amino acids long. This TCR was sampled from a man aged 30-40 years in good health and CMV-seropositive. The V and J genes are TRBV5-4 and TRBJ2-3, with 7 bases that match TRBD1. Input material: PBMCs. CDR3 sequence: CASSLGQSTDTQYF. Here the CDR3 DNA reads TGTGCCAGCAGCCTGGGACAGAGCACAGATACGCAGTATTTT. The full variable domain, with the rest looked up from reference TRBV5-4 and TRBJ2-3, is ETGVTQSPTHLIKTRGQQVTLRCSSQSGHNTVSWYQQALGQGPQFIFQYYREEENGRGNFPPRFSGLQFPNYSSELNVNALELDDSALYLCASSLGQSTDTQYFGPGTRLTVL.